The 2 T cell receptor beta chains below were found in one sample sequenced in a study of shared clonotypes between healthy human individuals. Repertoires were generated with immunoSEQ multiplex PCR, while TCRdb's copy carries only in-frame clones and drops some. This sample has hundreds of thousands of clones, with about 70% found just once. Sequenced input: memory CD4+ T cells sorted from blood. The sample's subset: CD45RA-negative fraction. These receptors were obtained from a man between 25 and 39 years old in good health.

This clone is a singleton in its sample. The rearrangement joins TRBV28 to TRBJ1-4, with 8 positions matching TRBD1. The trim removed 5 bases at V and 8 bases at J, leaving 4 bases unmatched. Per germline, CDR1 MDHEN and CDR2 SYDVKM. This CDR3 spans 13 amino acids. The CDR3 DNA follows: TGTGCCAGCAGTCCGGGACAGGAGGAAAAACTGTTTTTT. As protein: CASSPGQEEKLFF.

In this sample, this clone turned up a few times. The chain is built from TRBV25-1 and TRBJ2-6; D is unclear. The CDR3 runs 12 residues. Trimming stripped 4 bases from V and 3 bases from J, with 1 base between. Germline V CDR1 and CDR2: MGHDK, SYGVNS. Here the CDR3 DNA reads TGTGCCAGCAGTGGTGGGGCCAACGTCCTGACTTTC. It codes for CASSGGANVLTF.